This passage covers 16 T cell receptor beta chains from one sample sequenced in a study of PD-1 blockade in classical Hodgkin lymphoma. Sequencing used immunoSEQ multiplex PCR; TCRdb keeps in-frame clones, though not all of them. The sample shows about 45,000 clones, around 76% of them seen only once. Every patient had relapsed following autologous stem cell transplantation, and cohorts differed in brentuximab vedotin exposure. Sequenced here: peripheral blood mononuclear cells (PBMCs), sampled before the second cycle of nivolumab. These receptors all come from a human donor with classical Hodgkin lymphoma.

This clone showed up just once. This chain joins TRBV2 and TRBJ2-1, with D hard to call. Trimming took 3 bases from V and 4 from J, leaving 13 bases between them. The CDR3 consists of 15 residues. The germline gives CDR1 SNHLY, CDR2 FYNNEI. CDR3 residues: CASSDWSQAYNEQFF. CDR3 in DNA: TGTGCCAGCAGTGATTGGAGCCAAGCTTACAATGAGCAGTTCTTC.

The rearrangement links TRBV5-6 to TRBJ2-7, with TRBD2 matching 8 bases. The CDR3 spans 15 residues. V shed 4 bases and J 2 bases; nucleotides not matched to a gene: 8. Per germline, CDR1 SGHDT and CDR2 YYEEEE. In DNA form, the CDR3 reads TGTGCCAGCAGCCTCGGCGGGGGGCCCCCCTACGAGCAGTACTTC. Translating it yields CASSLGGGPPYEQYF.

The chain recombines TRBV28 with TRBJ1-2, with TRBD1 identical over 8 bases. Germline CDR1 is MDHEN and CDR2 is SYDVKM. This CDR3 is 14 amino acids long. V lost 5 bases, J lost 4 bases, and 6 bases stayed unmatched. The CDR3 loop is CASSTGGRGYGYTF. In DNA form, the CDR3 reads TGTGCCAGCAGTACAGGGGGACGCGGCTATGGCTACACCTTC.

The V call is TRBV19, the J call TRBJ1-1; no reliable D call. The CDR3 totals 13 residues. V was shortened by 5 bases and J by 8 bases, with 15 bases between the two germline ends. CDR1 and CDR2 (germline): LNHDA, SQIVND (reference sequence). DNA for the CDR3: TGTGCCAGTAGTGTTGTAAACAATTGGGAAGCTTTCTTT. This sequence encodes CASSVVNNWEAFF.

The sample holds a few counts of this clone. J is TRBJ2-1 and V is TRBV9; TRBD2 agrees at 9 bases. This CDR3 is 15 amino acids long. Germline loops: CDR1 SGDLS, CDR2 YYNGEE. Trimming took 6 bases from V and 4 from J; bases not matched to a gene: 8. CDR3 nucleotides: TGTGCCAGCACCCTAGCGGGATCCCCTTACAATGAGCAGTTCTTC. It encodes CASTLAGSPYNEQFF. Drawing the rest from reference TRBV9 and TRBJ2-1, the complete variable domain is DSGVTQTPKHLITATGQRVTLRCSPRSGDLSVYWYQQSLDQGLQFLIQYYNGEERAKGNILERFSAQQFPDLHSELNLSSLELGDSALYFCASTLAGSPYNEQFFGPGTRLTVL.

V is TRBV9 and J is TRBJ2-1; possible D gene TRBD2, 6 bases. In germline, CDR1 is SGDLS, CDR2 YYNGEE. Trimming pared 4 bases from V and 4 bases from J, leaving 18 bases between. The CDR3 contains 16 residues. CDR3 in amino acids: CASSSSAGLGYNEQFF. In DNA form, the CDR3 reads TGTGCCAGCAGCTCCTCAGCGGGCTTAGGATACAATGAGCAGTTCTTC. Variable domain in full (rest from reference TRBV9 and TRBJ2-1): DSGVTQTPKHLITATGQRVTLRCSPRSGDLSVYWYQQSLDQGLQFLIQYYNGEERAKGNILERFSAQQFPDLHSELNLSSLELGDSALYFCASSSSAGLGYNEQFFGPGTRLTVL.

The chain recombines TRBV5-4 with TRBJ2-1; D is possibly TRBD1 (5 bases). Germline V gene lookup returns CDR1 SGHNT and CDR2 YYREEE (reference sequence). Trimming took 0 bases from V and 6 from J, leaving 10 bases between them. The CDR3 consists of 14 residues. The CDR3 protein is CASSLDSDSNEQFF. The DNA for the CDR3 is TGTGCCAGCAGCTTGGATTCAGACAGCAATGAGCAGTTCTTC.

The chain links TRBV27 to TRBJ2-7; TRBD2 agrees at 9 bases. The germline V gene has CDR1 MNHEY and CDR2 SMNVEV (reference sequence). V was pared by 6 bases and J by 7 bases, with 10 bases of the junction left unmatched. The CDR3 runs to 14 residues. The CDR3 spells CASSISGRVREQYF. CDR3 sequence (DNA): TGTGCCAGCAGCATTAGCGGGAGAGTGCGGGAGCAGTACTTC.

The V and J genes are TRBV5-1 and TRBJ1-5, with TRBD1 matching over 10 bases. Per the germline V gene, CDR1 is SGHRS and CDR2 is YFSETQ. V was pared by 0 bases and J by 4 bases, with 10 bases of the junction left unmatched. CDR3 length: 18 residues. The DNA for the CDR3 is TGCGCCAGCAGCTTGGGACAGGGGGCCCTCAATGGGAATCAGCCCCAGCATTTT. Translated: CASSLGQGALNGNQPQHF.

This clone appeared once. V gene TRBV2 combines with J gene TRBJ2-2; 9 nucleotides align to TRBD2. Losses at the gene ends were 3 bases for V and 5 bases for J; bases not matched to a gene: 16. Germline CDR1 is SNHLY and CDR2 is FYNNEI. This CDR3 has 19 residues. This chain's CDR3 is CASSDIQRGARASTGELFF. CDR3 in DNA: TGTGCCAGCAGTGACATCCAGCGGGGGGCCAGGGCCTCAACCGGGGAGCTGTTTTTT.

Here the CDR3 DNA reads TGTGCCAGCAGCCTGGCAGGGGGTGGCTCCGGGGAGCTGTTTTTT. Its translation is CASSLAGGGSGELFF. The rearrangement uses TRBV4-2 and TRBJ2-2, with TRBD1 matching 7 bases. This CDR3 spans 15 amino acids. V gave up 4 bases and J gave up 6 bases; unmatched junction bases: 8. Germline loops: CDR1 LGHNA, CDR2 YNFKEQ.

This chain's CDR3 is CASTIESRAQPQHF. The CDR3 nucleotides are TGTGCCAGCACCATTGAGTCCAGGGCTCAGCCCCAGCATTTT. The chain couples TRBV28 to TRBJ1-5, with D perhaps TRBD1 (5 bases). The CDR3 runs to 14 residues. Per the germline V gene, CDR1 is MDHEN and CDR2 is SYDVKM. V was pared by 7 bases and J by 6 bases, with 16 bases between.

This chain joins TRBV29-1 and TRBJ2-5, with D perhaps matching TRBD1 or TRBD2 (5 bases each). The V end lost 7 bases, the J end lost 5 bases, and 14 bases lay between the germline ends. In germline, CDR1 is SQVTM, CDR2 ANQGSEA. CDR3 length: 12 amino acids. Here the CDR3 DNA reads TGCAGCGGCCTCCGGGACGGGGAGACCCAGTACTTC. It is translated as CSGLRDGETQYF.

The V gene is TRBV19, the J gene TRBJ1-2, with a possible D match to TRBD1 (6 bases). This CDR3 comprises 15 residues. V gave up 0 bases and J gave up 4 bases, with 12 bases separating them. Per the germline V gene, CDR1 is LNHDA and CDR2 is SQIVND (reference sequence). CDR3 nucleotide sequence: TGTGCCAGTAGTATAGATAACAGGGAGAGCTATGGCTACACCTTC. Amino acid sequence: CASSIDNRESYGYTF.

The gene calls are TRBV18 and TRBJ2-6, with no clear D. The CDR3 is 15 residues long. Trimming took 3 bases from V and 0 from J, leaving 6 bases between them. Germline V gives CDR1 KGHSH, CDR2 LQKENI. CDR3 sequence (DNA): TGTGCCAGCTCACCGCCTTCCTCTGGGGCCAACGTCCTGACTTTC. This translates into CASSPPSSGANVLTF. Complete variable domain (other parts from reference TRBV18 and TRBJ2-6): NAGVMQNPRHLVRRRGQEARLRCSPMKGHSHVYWYRQLPEEGLKFMVYLQKENIIDESGMPKERFSAEFPKEGPSILRIQQVVRGDSAAYFCASSPPSSGANVLTFGAGSRLTVL.

The CDR3 protein is CASSRSQGASYGYTF. In DNA, the CDR3 is TGTGCCAGCAGCCGAAGCCAGGGGGCGAGCTATGGCTACACCTTC. The V call is TRBV14, the J call TRBJ1-2; the match to TRBD1 covers 8 bases. V was clipped by 4 bases and J by 4 bases; unmatched bases: 8. Germline CDR1 reads SGHDN; CDR2 reads FVKESK. The CDR3 length is 15 residues.